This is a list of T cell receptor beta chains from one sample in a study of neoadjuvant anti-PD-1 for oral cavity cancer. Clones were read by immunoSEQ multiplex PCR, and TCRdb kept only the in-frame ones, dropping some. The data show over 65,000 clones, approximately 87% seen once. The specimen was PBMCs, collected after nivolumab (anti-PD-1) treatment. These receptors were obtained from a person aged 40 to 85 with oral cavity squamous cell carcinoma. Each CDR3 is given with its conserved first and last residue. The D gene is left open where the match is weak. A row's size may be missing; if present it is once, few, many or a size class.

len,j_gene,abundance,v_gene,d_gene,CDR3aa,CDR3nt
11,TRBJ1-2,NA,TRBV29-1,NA,CSVVGANGYTF,TGCAGCGTTGTAGGGGCCAACGGCTACACCTTC
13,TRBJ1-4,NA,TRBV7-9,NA,CASAGAANEKLFF,TGTGCCAGCGCCGGGGCAGCTAATGAAAAACTGTTTTTT
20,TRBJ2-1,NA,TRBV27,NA,CASSLFARLERFGSYNEQFF,TGTGCCAGCAGTTTATTTGCCAGACTAGAACGATTTGGTTCCTACAATGAGCAGTTCTTC
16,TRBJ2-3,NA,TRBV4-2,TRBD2,CASSQGTSGDSDTQYF,TGTGCCAGCAGCCAAGGGACTAGCGGGGACTCAGATACGCAGTATTTT
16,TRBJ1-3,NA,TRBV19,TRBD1,CASSSRDSYSGNTIYF,TGTGCCAGTAGTAGCAGGGACAGCTACTCTGGAAACACCATATATTTT
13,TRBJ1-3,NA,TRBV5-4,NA,CASSPPGRNTIYF,TGTGCCAGCAGCCCCCCGGGTAGAAACACCATATATTTT
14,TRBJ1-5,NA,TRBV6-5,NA,CASSRGQHQSPQHF,TGTGCCAGCAGCCGCGGACAGCACCAATCGCCCCAGCATTTT
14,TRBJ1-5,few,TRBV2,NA,CASSARVQNQPQHF,TGTGCCAGCAGTGCCAGAGTCCAGAATCAGCCCCAGCATTTT
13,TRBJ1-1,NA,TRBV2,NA,CASSSQGNTEAFF,TGTGCCAGCAGTTCACAGGGTAACACTGAAGCTTTCTTT
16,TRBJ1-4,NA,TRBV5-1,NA,CASSLGTVRTNEKLFF,TGCGCCAGCAGCTTGGGGACAGTCCGGACTAATGAAAAACTGTTTTTT
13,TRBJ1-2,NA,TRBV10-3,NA,CAISESSFGGYTF,TGTGCCATCAGTGAGTCGAGTTTTGGTGGCTACACCTTC
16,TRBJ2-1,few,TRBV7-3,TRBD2,CASSHPSGLNRDEQFF,TGTGCCAGCAGCCACCCTAGCGGGCTTAACAGGGATGAGCAGTTCTTC
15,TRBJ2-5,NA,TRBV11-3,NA,CASSSSRDYQETQYF,TGTGCCAGCAGCTCCTCAAGGGACTACCAAGAGACCCAGTACTTC
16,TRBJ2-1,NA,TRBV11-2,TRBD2,CASSSRGDYSYNEQFF,TGTGCCAGCAGCTCCCGGGGGGACTACTCCTACAATGAGCAGTTCTTC
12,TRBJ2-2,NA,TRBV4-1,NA,CASSQEPGELFF,TGCGCCAGCAGCCAAGAACCCGGGGAGCTGTTTTTT
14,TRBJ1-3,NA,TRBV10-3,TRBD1,CATRGQGDGNTIYF,TGTGCCACCCGAGGACAGGGGGATGGAAACACCATATATTTT
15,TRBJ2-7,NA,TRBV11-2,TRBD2,CASSSIGGLAYEQYF,TGTGCCAGCAGCTCCATCGGTGGACTAGCATACGAGCAGTACTTC
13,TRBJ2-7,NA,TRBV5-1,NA,CASSYRDGYEQYF,TGCGCCAGCAGCTACCGGGACGGCTACGAGCAGTACTTC
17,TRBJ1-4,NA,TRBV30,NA,CAWRFPDAHPTNEKLFF,TGTGCCTGGAGATTCCCCGACGCTCACCCAACTAATGAAAAACTGTTTTTT
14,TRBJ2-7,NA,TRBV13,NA,CASSLMGSSYEQYF,TGTGCCAGCAGCTTGATGGGGAGCTCCTACGAGCAGTACTTC
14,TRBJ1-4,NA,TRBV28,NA,CASSSGQPLRKLFF,TGTGCCAGCAGTTCTGGACAGCCTTTACGAAAACTGTTTTTT
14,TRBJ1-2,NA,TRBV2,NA,CASSGTETNYGYTF,TGTGCCAGTTCCGGGACCGAAACTAACTATGGCTACACCTTC
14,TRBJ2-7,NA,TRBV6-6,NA,CASSPLVATYEQYF,TGTGCCAGCAGTCCCTTGGTAGCGACCTACGAGCAGTACTTC
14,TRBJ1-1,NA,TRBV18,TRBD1,CASSPGQGATEAFF,TGTGCCAGCTCACCGGGACAGGGGGCGACTGAAGCTTTCTTT
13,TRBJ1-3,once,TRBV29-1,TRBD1,CSVRQGAGNTIYF,TGCAGCGTTCGACAGGGAGCCGGAAACACCATATATTTT
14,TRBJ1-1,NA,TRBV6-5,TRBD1,CASSSGTANTEAFF,TGTGCCAGCAGTTCCGGGACAGCCAACACTGAAGCTTTCTTT